The source of this TCR beta chain is a study of shared clonotypes between healthy human individuals. Germline-derived CDR1 and CDR2 are SGDLS and YYNGEE. V shed 0 bases, J shed 6 bases, and the junction held 8 bases outside the gene matches. The CDR3 extends over 15 amino acids. The method was immunoSEQ multiplex PCR; TCRdb's version includes in-frame clones alone and lacks a portion of them. Of more than 1.2 million clones listed, approximately 98.5% are singletons. The material sequenced was naive CD4+ T cells sorted from blood. Subset specified: CD45RA+ positively selected. The chain carries TRBV9 and TRBJ2-7, with 8 bases identical to TRBD2. The source is a man aged 30 to 39 in good health. The chain's CDR3 is CASSVGGLATAEQYF. CDR3 nucleotide sequence: TGTGCCAGCAGCGTAGGTGGACTAGCTACTGCCGAGCAGTACTTC.